One sample yielded the 25 T cell receptor beta chains listed below, sequenced in a study of blood T cell repertoires in COVID-19. Here immunoSEQ multiplex PCR was the method, and the copy in TCRdb shows in-frame clones only, minus some. This table has fewer than 250,000 clones, around 87% appearing once. The sequenced sample was PBMCs or T cells enriched from blood (not recorded which). The receptors derive from a man aged 25-45 years in a cohort exposed to, infected with or recovered from COVID-19 (not recorded which).

The chain combines TRBV27 with TRBJ2-1; possible D gene TRBD2, 5 bases. Germline CDR1 is MNHEY and CDR2 is SMNVEV (reference sequence). The V gene lost 4 bases and the J gene lost 1 base, with 8 bases spanning the gap. The length of the CDR3 is 14 residues. As DNA, the CDR3 is TGTGCCAGCAGTTCACTAGGGTCCTACAATGAGCAGTTCTTC. Amino acids: CASSSLGSYNEQFF.

This rearrangement joins TRBV7-8 to TRBJ1-3, with 7 nucleotides matching TRBD1. CDR1 and CDR2 (germline): SGHVS, FQNEAQ. This CDR3 is 17 amino acids long. The J segment lost 0 bases and the V segment lost 4 bases, leaving 9 bases of the junction unmatched. CDR3 sequence: CASSSAPGQTSGNTIYF. The CDR3, as DNA: TGTGCCAGCAGCTCGGCCCCGGGACAGACCTCTGGAAACACCATATATTTT.

J is TRBJ2-3 and V is TRBV7-9; 11 bases line up with TRBD2. V lost 4 bases to trimming and J lost 6 bases; unmatched junction nucleotides: 3. This CDR3 is 14 amino acids long. Germline V CDR1 and CDR2: SEHNR, FQNEAQ (reference sequence). This CDR3 reads CASSSTSGSDTQYF. In DNA, the CDR3 is TGTGCCAGCAGCTCAACTAGCGGGAGCGATACGCAGTATTTT.

This sequence joins TRBV7-8 and TRBJ1-1; D is possibly TRBD1 (6 bases). V was shortened by 1 base and J by 1 base, with 10 bases between the two germline ends. Germline V gene data show CDR1 as SGHVS and CDR2 as FQNEAQ. This CDR3 has 15 residues. CDR3 loop: CASSLDSGANTEAFF. The CDR3 DNA reads TGTGCCAGCAGCTTAGATTCAGGGGCGAACACTGAAGCTTTCTTT.

V and J are TRBV7-9 and TRBJ2-2; TRBD2 aligns across 14 bases. The V gene end was trimmed by 10 bases and the J gene end by 7 bases; junction bases not matched to a gene: 14. From germline, CDR1 is SEHNR and CDR2 FQNEAQ (reference sequence). There are 17 residues in the CDR3. DNA of the CDR3: TGTGCCATCCAGCTTGGGACTAGCGGGAGTACGGACGGGGAGCTGTTTTTT. As protein: CAIQLGTSGSTDGELFF.

The chain joins TRBV27 to TRBJ1-2, with D possibly TRBD1 on 6 matching bases. Germline CDR1 reads MNHEY; CDR2 reads SMNVEV (reference sequence). This CDR3 comprises 14 residues. The V gene lost 2 bases and the J gene lost 5 bases, with 12 bases spanning the gap. The CDR3 here is CASSLGQRDYGYTF. The CDR3 bases are TGTGCCAGCAGTTTAGGACAGAGAGATTATGGCTACACCTTC.

The rearrangement links TRBV6-5 to TRBJ1-1; 8 bases align to TRBD1. CDR1 and CDR2 from the germline V gene are MNHEY and SVGAGI. This CDR3 contains 14 residues. The ends lost 4 bases at V and 2 bases at J; junction bases unmatched: 3. The CDR3 sequence: CASSSGGSNTEAFF. CDR3 sequence (DNA): TGTGCCAGCAGTTCAGGGGGCAGTAACACTGAAGCTTTCTTT.

The genes are TRBV3-1 (or the pseudogene TRBV3-2) and TRBJ1-2, with TRBD1 matching 10 bases. V dropped 5 bases and J dropped 8; count of bases not matched to a gene: 14. The CDR3 runs to 16 residues. In germline, CDR1 is LGHDT, CDR2 YNNKEL (reference sequence). Written as DNA, the CDR3 is TGTGCCAGCAGCACTCGTCGGACAGGGGGATGGGGAGGCTACACCTTC. As protein: CASSTRRTGGWGGYTF.

The chain employs TRBV4-1 and TRBJ1-1, with D possibly TRBD1 on 5 matching bases. The V end was cut by 0 bases, the J end by 10 bases, with 15 bases between. Germline-derived CDR1 and CDR2 are MGHRA and YSYEKL. CDR3 length: 14 residues. For the CDR3, the DNA is TGCGCCAGCAGCCAAGATCCCACAGGATGGAGAGCTTTCTTT. Translated: CASSQDPTGWRAFF.

The chain recombines TRBV7-3 with TRBJ2-2; no reliable D call. Trimming took off 5 bases at V and 1 base at J, with 8 bases between the two ends. Per the germline V gene, CDR1 is SGHTA and CDR2 is FQGTGA. This CDR3 is 14 amino acids long. The CDR3 bases are TGTGCCAGCAGCCCCGTCGGGAACACCGGGGAGCTGTTTTTT. Translating it yields CASSPVGNTGELFF.

The chain employs TRBV10-2 and TRBJ2-7; TRBD2 matches 11 bases. Germline assignment: CDR1 WSHSY and CDR2 SAAADI. The J segment lost 6 bases and the V segment lost 6 bases, leaving 10 bases of the junction unmatched. This CDR3 has 15 amino acids. This chain's CDR3 is CASSRLAGSYFEQYF. DNA for the CDR3: TGCGCCAGCAGCCGACTAGCGGGATCATACTTCGAGCAGTACTTC.

This chain links TRBV5-1 with TRBJ2-7; 10 bases line up with TRBD1. The CDR3 loop spans 15 amino acids. Unmatched junction bases numbered 6, after V lost 2 bases and J lost 4 bases. Germline V CDR1 and CDR2: SGHRS, YFSETQ. This CDR3 is CASSFGQGVGYEQYF. The CDR3 DNA follows: TGCGCCAGCAGCTTCGGACAGGGGGTAGGGTACGAGCAGTACTTC.

Regarding this clone: Other DNA sequences from this sample encode an identical CDR3 as well. The CDR3: CASSEGGSSYNEQFF. The CDR3 coding sequence is TGTGCCAGCAGCGAAGGGGGTAGCTCCTACAATGAGCAGTTCTTC. The V gene is TRBV9, the J gene TRBJ2-1; D perhaps matches TRBD1 (6 bases). The CDR3 spans 15 residues. V was pared by 3 bases and J by 0 bases, with 10 bases between. The germline gives CDR1 SGDLS, CDR2 YYNGEE.

A remark on this clone: Other DNA sequences in this sample translate to the same CDR3. The chain has TRBV11-3 and TRBJ2-1, with 7 bases lining up with TRBD1. J was trimmed by 9 bases and V by 2 bases; bases with no gene match: 4. This CDR3 spans 13 amino acids. Germline V CDR1 and CDR2: SGHNT, YENEEA. The CDR3 is CASSLRRGSEQFF. CDR3 nucleotides: TGTGCCAGCAGCTTACGCAGGGGGAGTGAGCAGTTCTTC.

V and J are TRBV4-2 and TRBJ1-1; TRBD1 aligns across 8 bases. Germline V CDR1 and CDR2: LGHNA, YNFKEQ. This CDR3 region has 15 residues. The ends lost 8 bases at V and 3 bases at J; junction bases unmatched: 11. CDR3 protein: CASLKGPGGYTEAFF. The CDR3 DNA sequence: TGTGCCAGCCTGAAGGGTCCAGGGGGCTACACTGAAGCTTTCTTT.

The V call is TRBV15, the J call TRBJ2-5, with D possibly TRBD2 on 5 matching bases. V lost 8 bases and J lost 2, with 12 bases in between. Germline V gene sequence: CDR1 LNHNV, CDR2 YYDKDF (reference sequence). The length of the CDR3 is 13 residues. The CDR3 DNA sequence: TGTGCCACCTCCTGGGGAGAACAAGAGACCCAGTACTTC. Translation gives CATSWGEQETQYF.

The chain links TRBV18 to TRBJ1-2; D is perhaps TRBD1 (6 bases). The CDR3 is 14 amino acids. Trimming removed 5 bases from V and 1 base from J, with 11 bases in between. CDR1 KGHSH and CDR2 LQKENI come from the germline V gene. CDR3 region: CASSEQGVNYGYTF. As DNA, the CDR3 is TGTGCCAGCTCAGAACAGGGAGTTAACTATGGCTACACCTTC.

This sequence joins TRBV7-9 and TRBJ1-2, with 9 bases fitting TRBD1. The ends lost 6 bases at V and 4 bases at J; junction bases unmatched: 3. The CDR3 runs to 13 residues. Per the germline V gene, CDR1 is SEHNR and CDR2 is FQNEAQ (reference sequence). The CDR3 reads CASSWGQGYGYTF. The CDR3 DNA reads TGTGCCAGCAGTTGGGGACAGGGCTATGGCTACACCTTC. Supplemented by reference TRBV7-9 and TRBJ1-2, the full variable domain reads DTGVSQNPRHKITKRGQNVTFRCDPISEHNRLYWYRQTLGQGPEFLTYFQNEAQLEKSRLLSDRFSAERPKGSFSTLEIQRTEQGDSAMYLCASSWGQGYGYTFGSGTRLTVV.

This chain connects TRBV7-9 to TRBJ1-4; 7 nucleotides line up with TRBD1. V shed 1 base and J 7 bases; nucleotides not matched to a gene: 0. The CDR3 length is 13 residues. Germline V gives CDR1 SEHNR, CDR2 FQNEAQ (reference sequence). The CDR3 reads CASSLGDSEKLFF. The CDR3 DNA reads TGTGCCAGCAGCTTAGGGGACAGTGAAAAACTGTTTTTT.

The sample holds one count of this clone. The chain combines TRBV3-1 (or the pseudogene TRBV3-2) with TRBJ2-7, with TRBD1 as a possible D gene (6 bases). This CDR3 has 14 residues. V dropped 0 bases and J dropped 7 bases, with 13 bases sitting between them. Germline CDR1 is LGHDT and CDR2 is YNNKEL (reference sequence). For the CDR3, the DNA is TGTGCCAGCAGCCAAGATAGGGGGAAGTGGGAGCAGTACTTC. It encodes CASSQDRGKWEQYF.

The chain uses TRBV7-2 and TRBJ1-1; the match to TRBD1 covers 9 bases. CDR1 is SGHTA, CDR2 FQGNSA, per germline. V was clipped by 1 base and J by 0 bases; unmatched bases: 9. The CDR3 totals 18 residues. CDR3 amino acids: CASSLVGAGTGLNTEAFF. DNA for the CDR3: TGTGCCAGCAGCTTAGTGGGAGCCGGGACAGGGCTGAACACTGAAGCTTTCTTT.

J is TRBJ1-4 and V is TRBV7-9; TRBD1 is a possible D gene (6 bases). The CDR3 runs to 15 residues. Germline V gene sequence: CDR1 SEHNR, CDR2 FQNEAQ (reference sequence). The V end lost 5 bases, the J end lost 8 bases, and 18 bases lay between the germline ends. CDR3 region: CASSTRGPQGEKLFF. In DNA, the CDR3 is TGTGCCAGCAGCACCCGGGGCCCACAGGGCGAAAAACTGTTTTTT.

The CDR3 sequence is CASSRDRPTYNSPLHF. The CDR3 DNA sequence: TGTGCCAGCAGCCGCGACAGGCCTACCTATAATTCACCCCTCCACTTT. The rearrangement links TRBV28 to TRBJ1-6, with D possibly being TRBD1 (6 bases). Between the trimmed V and J ends, which lost 6 bases and 2 bases, there was a span of 14 bases. The CDR3 contains 16 residues. Germline V gene lookup returns CDR1 MDHEN and CDR2 SYDVKM.

This clone was seen just once. The chain employs TRBV11-1 and TRBJ2-1; maybe TRBD2 (7 bases). The germline V gene encodes CDR1 SGHAT and CDR2 FQDESV (reference sequence). Trimming pared 5 bases from V and 6 bases from J, leaving 14 bases between. The CDR3 length is 14 residues. The CDR3 nucleotides read TGTGCCAGCAGCCCCCGGGGGGCGGGCAATGAGCAGTTCTTC. Protein sequence: CASSPRGAGNEQFF.

Of note for this clone: Its ends do not fully match the called genes, so a read error is possible. The rearrangement links TRBV7-7 to TRBJ2-7; D uncertain. Germline-derived CDR1 and CDR2 are SSHAT and FNYEAQ (reference sequence). The CDR3 totals 15 residues. The CDR3 region has the DNA TGTGCTAGCAGCCCCGGGTCGACGGCTAGCTACGAGCAGTACTTC. Its protein product is CASSPGSTASYEQYF.